Shown below are 27 T cell receptor beta chains from a single sample sequenced in a study of T cell responses to AZD1222 COVID-19 vaccine. Sequenced by immunoSEQ multiplex PCR; TCRdb stores in-frame clones only, minus some. This sample has fewer than 110,000 clones, with 87% found just once. Material: peripheral blood, obtained 28 days after the second AZD1222 dose. These receptors were collected from an adult who received the AZD1222 COVID-19 vaccine.

V gene TRBV9 combines with J gene TRBJ1-1; a weak D match, TRBD1 (5 bases). V lost 3 bases to trimming and J lost 2 bases, with 11 bases between them. Germline V gene data show CDR1 as SGDLS and CDR2 as YYNGEE. The CDR3 has 14 amino acids. CDR3 in DNA: TGTGCCAGCAGCGGCCCGACAGCCAACACTGAAGCTTTCTTT. Protein product: CASSGPTANTEAFF.

The V and J genes are TRBV10-3 and TRBJ1-2; D not resolved. The V and J ends lost 0 bases and 8 bases respectively, with 13 bases between them. Germline V gives CDR1 ENHRY, CDR2 SYGVKD. This CDR3 has 14 amino acids. CDR3 nucleotide sequence: TGTGCCATCAGTGAGTCGACGGGTCTGCACGGCTACACCTTC. It specifies CAISESTGLHGYTF.

The rearrangement uses TRBV5-1 and TRBJ1-1; 8 bases line up with TRBD1. The V and J ends lost 0 bases and 3 bases, in that order; junction bases with no gene match: 4. The germline CDR1 and CDR2 sequences are SGHRS and YFSETQ. This CDR3 is 15 amino acids long. The CDR3 DNA sequence: TGCGCCAGCAGCTTGGCAGGGACAGGCTACACTGAAGCTTTCTTT. Protein sequence: CASSLAGTGYTEAFF.

The chain joins TRBV19 to TRBJ1-1; maybe TRBD1 (5 bases). The CDR3 loop spans 13 amino acids. Between the trimmed V and J ends, which lost 8 bases and 5 bases, there was a span of 15 bases. Looked up from germline, CDR1 is LNHDA and CDR2 is SQIVND (reference sequence). Written as DNA, the CDR3 is TGTGCCAGTCGACTTTGGGCAGGGACTGAAGCTTTCTTT. Residues: CASRLWAGTEAFF.

The chain uses TRBV7-2 and TRBJ2-7; D possibly uses TRBD1 or TRBD2 (5 bases each). Trimming shortened V by 5 bases and J by 2 bases, and 13 bases separated the two germline ends. This CDR3 spans 14 amino acids. Germline CDR1 and CDR2: SGHTA and FQGNSA. The CDR3 protein is CASSRGVTPYEQYF. The CDR3 coding sequence is TGTGCCAGCAGCCGGGGCGTCACCCCCTACGAGCAGTACTTC.

This clone was recorded only once. The J gene is TRBJ1-5, the V gene TRBV6-2 or TRBV6-3; no clear D gene. CDR3 length: 14 residues. Germline loops: CDR1 MNHEY, CDR2 SVGEGT. Trimming stripped 0 bases from V and 5 bases from J, with 8 bases between. The CDR3 bases are TGTGCCAGCAGTTACTCGATAGCATATCAGCCCCAGCATTTT. Translation gives CASSYSIAYQPQHF.

This chain links TRBV11-3 with TRBJ1-1; no firm D call. Germline V gene data show CDR1 as SGHNT and CDR2 as YENEEA. The CDR3 consists of 13 residues. Trimming took off 3 bases at V and 1 base at J, with 6 bases between the two ends. CDR3 sequence (DNA): TGTGCCAGCAGCTTCAGCCAGAACACTGAAGCTTTCTTT. This gives the protein CASSFSQNTEAFF.

V gene TRBV3-1 (or the pseudogene TRBV3-2) combines with J gene TRBJ2-7; the D is unclear. Trimming pared 0 bases from V and 6 bases from J, leaving 12 bases between. This CDR3 is 14 amino acids long. The germline V gene has CDR1 LGHDT and CDR2 YNNKEL (reference sequence). As DNA, the CDR3 is TGTGCCAGCAGCCAAGAGCCGTCCCGGAGCGAGCAGTACTTC. This codes for CASSQEPSRSEQYF.

J is TRBJ2-7 and V is TRBV19, with D unclear. CDR1 is LNHDA and CDR2 is SQIVND in the germline V gene (reference sequence). Between the trimmed V and J ends, which lost 3 bases and 3 bases, there was a span of 9 bases. The length of the CDR3 is 13 residues. The CDR3 protein is CASSMSVDYEQYF. CDR3 bases: TGTGCCAGTAGTATGAGTGTCGACTACGAGCAGTACTTC.

This chain connects TRBV6-5 to TRBJ2-1; D gene unclear. There are 11 residues in the CDR3. The V and J ends lost 2 bases and 8 bases respectively, with 4 bases between them. CDR1 is MNHEY, CDR2 SVGAGI, per germline. CDR3 residues: CASSYLDEQFF. In nucleotides, the CDR3 is TGTGCCAGCAGTTACCTGGATGAGCAGTTCTTC.

V gene TRBV5-1 combines with J gene TRBJ2-7, with 10 nucleotides matching TRBD1. Germline lookup yields CDR1 SGHRS and CDR2 YFSETQ. The ends lost 4 bases at V and 7 bases at J; junction bases unmatched: 11. The length of the CDR3 is 15 residues. The CDR3 region is CASSHSGTGDREQYF. The CDR3 nucleotides read TGCGCCAGCAGCCATTCCGGGACAGGGGATAGGGAGCAGTACTTC. Full variable domain (rest looked up from reference TRBV5-1 and TRBJ2-7): KAGVTQTPRYLIKTRGQQVTLSCSPISGHRSVSWYQQTPGQGLQFLFEYFSETQRNKGNFPGRFSGRQFSNSRSEMNVSTLELGDSALYLCASSHSGTGDREQYFGPGTRLTVT.

The chain recombines TRBV11-2 with TRBJ1-2, with D tentatively TRBD1 (5 bases). The CDR3 has 12 residues. The ends were cut back, 6 bases at V and 7 bases at J, with 12 bases in the middle. In germline, CDR1 is SGHAT, CDR2 FQNNGV. The CDR3 bases are TGTGCCAGCAGTCTAGAGGGACGTGGCTACACCTTC. Protein product: CASSLEGRGYTF.

The rearrangement links TRBV7-9 to TRBJ1-5; D is uncertain. Germline V gene sequence: CDR1 SEHNR, CDR2 FQNEAQ (reference sequence). The CDR3 is 14 amino acids. The V gene lost 1 base and the J gene lost 0 bases, with 4 bases spanning the gap. This chain's CDR3 is CASSLGASNQPQHF. The CDR3 nucleotides are TGTGCCAGCAGCTTAGGCGCTAGCAATCAGCCCCAGCATTTT.

The CDR3 DNA reads as TGTGCCAGCAGCTTGGGGGACAGTACCTACGAGCAGTACTTC. This codes for CASSLGDSTYEQYF. The chain joins TRBV13 to TRBJ2-7; 7 bases line up with TRBD1. J lost 2 bases, V lost 3 bases, and 4 bases had no gene match. This CDR3 comprises 14 residues. Germline V gene data show CDR1 as PRHDT and CDR2 as FYEKMQ (reference sequence).

The chain couples TRBV6-5 to TRBJ2-7, with 7 bases aligning to TRBD2. V was pared by 0 bases and J by 0 bases, with 5 bases of the junction left unmatched. This CDR3 contains 16 residues. Germline V CDR1 and CDR2: MNHEY, SVGAGI. The CDR3 nucleotides are TGTGCCAGCAGTTACTCGATGGGGGGGAGCTCCTACGAGCAGTACTTC. It yields the protein CASSYSMGGSSYEQYF.

This rearrangement joins TRBV7-2 to TRBJ2-7, with 13 nucleotides matching TRBD2. Germline values: CDR1 SGHTA, CDR2 FQGNSA. Trimming took 3 bases from V and 3 from J; bases not matched to a gene: 5. The CDR3 loop spans 16 amino acids. For the CDR3, the DNA is TGTGCCAGCAGCTTGGGACTAGCGGGGACGAACTACGAGCAGTACTTC. This gives the protein CASSLGLAGTNYEQYF.

This clone was seen a single time. The gene calls are TRBV19 and TRBJ1-4; a possible D gene is TRBD1 (6 bases). The V and J ends lost 6 bases and 2 bases respectively, with 10 bases between them. CDR1 and CDR2 from the germline V gene are LNHDA and SQIVND (reference sequence). This CDR3 is built from 14 residues. CDR3 nucleotide sequence: TGTGCCAGTAGCCTCGGGGGCACTAATGAAAAACTGTTTTTT. Its translation: CASSLGGTNEKLFF.

CDR3 nucleotides: TGTGCCTGTCTCACAATAGGCGGTGAAAAACTGTTTTTT. Protein sequence: CACLTIGGEKLFF. The rearrangement joins TRBV12-3 or TRBV12-4 to TRBJ1-4; D ambiguous. V lost 11 bases to trimming and J lost 7 bases, with 17 bases between them. The CDR3 has 13 residues.

This clone was observed a single time. This rearrangement joins TRBV12-3 or TRBV12-4 to TRBJ1-5; no definite D call. V lost 5 bases and J 11 bases, leaving 16 bases between the germline ends. The CDR3 length is 13 residues. CDR3 region: CASSRARESAQHF. For the CDR3, the DNA is TGTGCCAGCAGTAGGGCCCGGGAGTCGGCCCAGCATTTT.

Worth noting for this clone: The same CDR3 arises from other DNA sequences in this sample as well. This chain links TRBV19 with TRBJ1-2; D ambiguous. Trimming pared 1 base from V and 8 bases from J, leaving 5 bases between. The CDR3 loop spans 11 amino acids. CDR1 is LNHDA, CDR2 SQIVND, per germline (reference sequence). In DNA, the CDR3 is TGTGCCAGTAGTATAGGACGGGGCTACACCTTC. This translates into CASSIGRGYTF.

In DNA form, the CDR3 reads TGTGCCAGCAGACGAGGCTCTGGAAACACCATATATTTT. Protein product: CASRRGSGNTIYF. This rearrangement joins TRBV27 to TRBJ1-3; D gene ambiguous. Trimming removed 6 bases at V and 0 bases at J, with 6 bases between. The CDR3 is 13 residues long. Per germline, CDR1 MNHEY and CDR2 SMNVEV (reference sequence).

The chain uses TRBV27 and TRBJ1-1; tentative D call: TRBD1 (6 bases). CDR3 length: 15 residues. The V and J ends lost 5 bases and 1 base respectively, with 14 bases between them. The V gene's germline CDR1 is MNHEY and CDR2 SMNVEV (reference sequence). CDR3 DNA: TGTGCCAGCAGTAGCCCGGGACACAAGAACACTGAAGCTTTCTTT. Its protein product is CASSSPGHKNTEAFF.

The chain couples TRBV3-1 (or the pseudogene TRBV3-2) to TRBJ2-5; D possibly corresponds to TRBD1 (6 bases). The CDR3 runs 16 residues. Trimming removed 0 bases at V and 7 bases at J, with 18 bases between. Germline CDR1 reads LGHDT; CDR2 reads YNNKEL (reference sequence). The CDR3 DNA sequence: TGTGCCAGCAGCCAAGATTGGCCAGGTAGGGGGATGACCCAGTACTTC. This gives the protein CASSQDWPGRGMTQYF.

The chain links TRBV7-9 to TRBJ1-2, with D unclear. The V end was cut by 4 bases, the J end by 6 bases, with 12 bases between. Germline V gene sequence: CDR1 SEHNR, CDR2 FQNEAQ (reference sequence). There are 13 residues in the CDR3. The CDR3 coding sequence is TGTGCCAGCAGCTCCCCCAACTCAGATGGCTACACCTTC. As protein: CASSSPNSDGYTF. The full variable domain, its missing parts supplied by reference TRBV7-9 and TRBJ1-2, is DTGVSQNPRHKITKRGQNVTFRCDPISEHNRLYWYRQTLGQGPEFLTYFQNEAQLEKSRLLSDRFSAERPKGSFSTLEIQRTEQGDSAMYLCASSSPNSDGYTFGSGTRLTVV.

As DNA, the CDR3 is TGCGCCAGCCGCAGGGGGATTGTGGAGACTGAAGCTTTCTTT. Residues: CASRRGIVETEAFF. This chain joins TRBV5-1 and TRBJ1-1; the match to TRBD1 covers 7 bases. Germline trimming cut 7 bases from V and 5 bases from J; bases unmatched to any gene: 11. The CDR3 covers 14 residues. The V gene's germline CDR1 is SGHRS and CDR2 YFSETQ.

The gene calls are TRBV10-2 and TRBJ1-2; 10 bases map to TRBD1. The CDR3 has 14 amino acids. CDR1 is WSHSY, CDR2 SAAADI, per germline. Trimming at V came to 2 bases and at J to 8 bases, leaving 5 bases not matched to a gene. CDR3 sequence reads: CASSEPGTGAGYTF. The CDR3 nucleotides are TGCGCCAGCAGTGAGCCCGGGACAGGGGCCGGCTACACCTTC.

As to this clone: The same CDR3 arises from other DNA sequences in this sample as well. The chain combines TRBV12-3 or TRBV12-4 with TRBJ2-3; no firm D call. Trimming removed 2 bases at V and 1 base at J, with 4 bases between. The length of the CDR3 is 13 residues. The CDR3 coding sequence is TGTGCCAGCAGTTTATGGGGCACAGATACGCAGTATTTT. Residues: CASSLWGTDTQYF.